These T cell receptor beta chains were read from a single sample in a study of T cell repertoires in cytomegalovirus infection. TCRdb reanalysed the reads using MiXCR and keeps one entry per CDR3 protein. The sample shows approximately 170,000 distinct CDR3 sequences, 13% to 15% of them seen only once. Sample: PBMCs. The receptors stem from a human donor in good health (CMV status not recorded). Some clones in this sample may be carry-over from other donors' samples. CDR3s include the opening cysteine and the closing phenylalanine or tryptophan. A D gene is named only where the DNA matches it firmly. A row's size may be missing; if present it is once, few, many or a size class.

v_gene	d_gene	abundance	j_gene	CDR3aa	CDR3nt
TRBV5-1	TRBD1	many	TRBJ2-3	CASSTGQGAADTQYF	TGCGCCAGCAGCACGGGACAGGGGGCAGCAGATACGCAGTATTTT
TRBV6-4	NA	NA	TRBJ1-2	CASSDSSGPGYGYTF	TGTGCCAGCAGTGACTCGAGCGGCCCCGGGTATGGCTACACCTTC
TRBV7-3	TRBD1	NA	TRBJ1-1	CASSMTGVGTEAFF	TGTGCCAGCAGCATGACAGGGGTGGGAACTGAAGCTTTCTTT
TRBV6-2/TRBV6-3	NA	many	TRBJ1-1	CASSRGGEAFF	TGTGCCAGCAGCAGGGGTGGTGAAGCTTTCTTT
TRBV14	TRBD2	many	TRBJ2-1	CASSQAFFWGTSGNNEQFF	TGTGCCAGCAGCCAAGCGTTTTTTTGGGGGACTAGCGGAAACAATGAGCAGTTCTTC
TRBV19	NA	NA	TRBJ2-5	CASSNRREETQYF	TGTGCCAGTAGTAACCGACGAGAAGAGACCCAGTACTTC
TRBV7-2	NA	many	TRBJ2-7	CASSYGPFKYF	TGTGCCAGCAGCTATGGCCCATTCAAGTACTTC
TRBV20-1	NA	NA	TRBJ2-5	CSARDFLGQETQYF	TGCAGTGCTAGAGATTTCCTCGGGCAAGAGACCCAGTACTTC
TRBV28	NA	few	TRBJ1-1	CASSSRQTGSRMAFF	TGTGCCAGCAGTTCCCGTCAGACAGGCTCGAGAATGGCTTTCTTT
TRBV7-9	NA	few	TRBJ1-2	CASSPMKGRGGHGYTF	TGTGCCAGCAGCCCAATGAAAGGTCGGGGTGGCCATGGCTACACCTTC
TRBV6-6	NA	few	TRBJ1-2	CASSPGVRASNGYTF	TGTGCCAGCTCCCCCGGTGTACGGGCTAGTAATGGCTACACCTTC
TRBV20-1	NA	few	TRBJ1-1	CSASSGTLNTEAFF	TGCAGTGCTTCCTCCGGGACCTTAAACACTGAAGCTTTCTTT
TRBV4-1	NA	few	TRBJ1-4	CASSQDARGDEKLFF	TGCGCCAGCAGCCAAGATGCAAGGGGCGATGAAAAACTGTTTTTT
TRBV29-1	TRBD2	NA	TRBJ2-3	CSVEARTSGSLPRDTQYF	TGCAGCGTTGAAGCGAGGACTAGCGGGAGTCTCCCCCGCGATACGCAGTATTTT
TRBV2	TRBD1	many	TRBJ1-2	CASSGQGLYGYTF	TGTGCCAGCAGTGGACAGGGACTCTATGGCTACACCTTC
TRBV6-2/TRBV6-3	NA	few	TRBJ2-7	CASSQDRPAWNEQYF	TGTGCCAGCAGCCAAGATAGACCAGCTTGGAACGAGCAGTACTTC
TRBV7-2	NA	many	TRBJ2-3	CASSLTPGGSADTQYF	TGTGCCAGCAGCTTAACCCCAGGGGGGAGCGCAGATACGCAGTATTTT
TRBV12-3/TRBV12-4	NA	NA	TRBJ2-6	CASRRTGANVPTF	TGTGCCAGCAGGAGGACCGGGGCCAACGTCCCGACTTTC
TRBV6-2/TRBV6-3	NA	many	TRBJ2-7	CASTDPMSYEQYF	TGTGCCAGCACCGACCCGATGAGTTACGAGCAGTACTTC
TRBV6-1	NA	NA	TRBJ2-1	CASSEVGLNEQFF	TGTGCCAGCAGTGAAGTCGGTCTCAATGAGCAGTTCTTC
TRBV29-1	NA	few	TRBJ2-2	CSSGTPNTGELFF	TGCAGCTCCGGGACACCGAACACCGGGGAGCTGTTTTTT
TRBV6-2/TRBV6-3	NA	many	TRBJ2-1	CASSYSRVVVEQFF	TGTGCCAGCAGTTACTCGAGGGTGGTGGTTGAGCAGTTCTTC
TRBV7-3	NA	few	TRBJ1-1	CASSLRRFTEAFF	TGTGCCAGCAGCTTAAGGCGGTTCACTGAAGCTTTCTTT
TRBV28	TRBD1	many	TRBJ2-5	CASSLETGGETQYF	TGTGCCAGCAGTTTGGAAACAGGGGGAGAGACCCAGTACTTC
TRBV20-1	NA	few	TRBJ1-1	CSARDSGRMNTEAFF	TGCAGTGCTAGAGACTCGGGACGGATGAACACTGAAGCTTTCTTT
TRBV28	NA	few	TRBJ2-7	CASRRGVGSGIYEQYF	TGTGCCAGCAGACGCGGTGTTGGTAGCGGAATCTACGAGCAGTACTTC
TRBV24-1	NA	NA	TRBJ2-2	CATSARGAGELFF	TGTGCCACCAGTGCCAGGGGGGCCGGGGAGCTGTTTTTT
TRBV20-1	NA	NA	TRBJ1-2	CSARSGTNNYGYTF	TGCAGTGCTAGGTCCGGGACCAATAACTATGGCTACACCTTC
TRBV7-9	TRBD1	many	TRBJ1-1	CASSSTPGQGGTEAFF	TGTGCCAGCAGCTCTACCCCGGGACAGGGCGGCACTGAAGCTTTCTTT
TRBV7-2	NA	NA	TRBJ2-3	CASSSDSADTQYF	TGTGCCAGCAGCTCAGACAGCGCAGATACGCAGTATTTT
TRBV18	NA	many	TRBJ2-6	CASSSGVRSGANVLTF	TGTGCCAGCTCAAGCGGCGTGAGGAGTGGGGCCAACGTCCTGACTTTC
TRBV20-1	NA	NA	TRBJ2-6	CSAPGLGAAGANVLTF	TGCAGTGCTCCAGGGTTAGGGGCGGCTGGGGCCAACGTCCTGACTTTC
TRBV7-7	NA	many	TRBJ2-3	CASSLMRTDTQYF	TGTGCCAGCAGCTTAATGAGAACAGATACGCAGTATTTT
TRBV7-2	NA	many	TRBJ2-7	CASSLVTYGEQYF	TGTGCCAGCAGCCTAGTGACATATGGAGAGCAGTACTTC
TRBV28	NA	many	TRBJ2-5	CASSLSETQYF	TGTGCCAGCAGTTTATCGGAGACCCAGTACTTC
TRBV7-2	NA	many	TRBJ2-1	CASSPTGTQQFF	TGTGCCAGCAGCCCCACCGGGACACAGCAGTTCTTC
TRBV2	NA	many	TRBJ2-7	CASSPLGASSYEQYF	TGTGCCAGCAGTCCTTTGGGTGCCAGCTCCTACGAGCAGTACTTC
TRBV27	TRBD2	few	TRBJ2-1	CASSLAEGSYNEQFF	TGTGCCAGCAGTCTAGCGGAGGGGTCCTACAATGAGCAGTTCTTC
TRBV5-1	NA	NA	TRBJ2-4	CASSLEGGAKNIQYF	TGCGCCAGCAGCTTGGAGGGGGGAGCCAAAAACATTCAGTACTTC
TRBV7-8	NA	many	TRBJ2-1	CASTPDPWGISEQFF	TGTGCCAGCACCCCAGATCCATGGGGAATCTCTGAGCAGTTCTTC
TRBV7-9	NA	NA	TRBJ2-2	CASDGQHPGELFF	TGTGCCAGCGACGGGCAGCATCCCGGGGAGCTGTTTTTT
TRBV29-1	NA	few	TRBJ1-5	CSVEGQGNQPQHF	TGCAGCGTTGAAGGGCAGGGCAATCAGCCCCAGCATTTT
TRBV12-3/TRBV12-4	NA	many	TRBJ1-6	CASSPRDRQASPLHF	TGTGCCAGCAGTCCCCGGGACCGGCAGGCTTCACCCCTCCACTTT
TRBV19	NA	NA	TRBJ2-3	CASSMVGASTDTQYF	TGTGCCAGTAGTATGGTGGGGGCTAGCACAGATACGCAGTATTTT
TRBV5-1	NA	few	TRBJ2-3	CASSVSGVTDTQYF	TGCGCCAGCAGCGTGTCCGGGGTCACAGATACGCAGTATTTT
TRBV29-1	TRBD1	NA	TRBJ2-6	CSASDRGMGGANVLTF	TGCAGCGCTTCGGACAGGGGGATGGGCGGGGCCAACGTCCTGACTTTC
TRBV29-1	NA	NA	TRBJ2-3	CSVEDREWSTDTQYF	TGCAGCGTTGAAGATCGTGAGTGGAGCACAGATACGCAGTATTTT
TRBV7-8	NA	many	TRBJ1-1	CASSWSGTEAFF	TGTGCCAGCAGCTGGTCGGGGACTGAAGCTTTCTTT
TRBV6-2/TRBV6-3	NA	few	TRBJ2-7	CASGPGEQYF	TGTGCCAGTGGCCCCGGCGAGCAGTACTTC
TRBV12-3/TRBV12-4	TRBD1	NA	TRBJ1-1	CASSSGTGGSMNTEAFF	TGTGCCAGCAGTTCCGGGACAGGGGGCTCCATGAACACTGAAGCTTTCTTT
TRBV4-1	TRBD2	few	TRBJ2-3	CASSQITSGEATQYF	TGCGCCAGCAGCCAAATTACTAGCGGGGAGGCCACGCAGTATTTT
TRBV2	NA	few	TRBJ2-7	CASSEAARYEQYF	TGTGCCAGCAGTGAAGCGGCCCGCTACGAGCAGTACTTC
TRBV15	NA	few	TRBJ1-2	CATSREGRGGYTF	TGTGCCACCAGCAGAGAAGGCAGGGGTGGCTACACCTTC
TRBV11-3	TRBD2	few	TRBJ2-3	CASSGTSGMDTQYF	TGTGCCAGCAGCGGAACTAGCGGGATGGATACGCAGTATTTT